This TCR beta chain derives from a study of chemoradiotherapy in HPV16-positive cancers (dated by TCRdb to 2021 to 2024). In terms of the full investigation: Functional T-cell assays on cells from a couple of HPV16-positive patients defined candidate HPV-specific T-cell clones and common TCR motifs. Whether T-cell immunity against the HPV oncoproteins E6 and E7 changes during chemoradiotherapy and whether survival is affected by this immunity were examined in the study. TCR repertoires from around 80 patients with HPV-related cancers were then used to track the candidate HPV-specific TCRs and motifs. Overall results and qualifications from the work: Expansion of candidate HPV-specific clones and E7-related TCR motifs was observed in the tumor microenvironment during treatment, whereas no such expansion was observed for non-HPV-specific T cells. The functional definition of HPV-specific T cells came from only a couple of HPV16-positive patients, and the survival association was reported for HPV16-positive patients. In HPV16-positive patients, expansion of HPV-responsive T cells during chemoradiotherapy was found to be associated with improved recurrence-free survival.

To prepare the library, the immunoSEQ multiplex PCR assay was applied. TCRdb took over this immuneACCESS table, retaining in-frame rearrangements with V and J assigned. Such tables are incomplete; in checked studies, under half of the missing clones stem from an unresolved V gene, and the remainder is unexplained. The sample profile shows 8,000 or so clones; 71% of them were found once. The ten largest clones capture about a fifth of the sample. Repertoires were sampled multiple times during chemoradiotherapy, which allowed clonal expansion in the tumor microenvironment to be followed. With regard to this clone: Its antigen has not been determined. Within one base of it there is no much larger clone, and no base qualities were kept.

Sample collection occurred from a patient who underwent chemoradiotherapy. The TCR originated in a human donor with HPV-associated anogenital cancer.

The bases read TGTGCCAGCAGCTATGCCGGGACAAAGAACACTGAAGCTTTCTTT. The encoded protein is CASSYAGTKNTEAFF. The V and J genes are TRBV7-9 and TRBJ1-1; D gene: possibly TRBD1, on 6 matching bases. CDR1 is given as SEHNR and CDR2 as FQNEAQ, both from the germline V gene (reference sequence). The V end loses 4 bases and the J end loses 1 base, and a stretch of 13 bases separates them. Including cysteine and phenylalanine, the CDR3 has 15 amino acids. This entry keeps only the CDR3 DNA: 45 bases, framed from base 1.